This TCR beta chain was found in a study of T cell responses to AZD1222 COVID-19 vaccine. Study conclusions and caveats: Repertoires in all cases were sampled only once the peak T cell response had passed. Mapped onto spike, vaccine-associated CD4 TCRs spanned it and were dominant at 160-218 and 743-854. There were mostly white British donors and more females than males, and clonal diversity was possibly underestimated.

TCRdb's table, derived via immunoSEQ multiplex PCR, lists solely in-frame clones and lacks some. Of around 190,000 clones listed, roughly nine tenths were seen once; the top ten hold over 1.5%. Combined were second doses at about 4 or about 12 weeks. This CDR3 contains 15 residues. CDR1 and CDR2 (germline): SGHRS, YFSETQ. V lost 6 bases to trimming and J lost 6 bases; unmatched junction nucleotides: 8. About this clone itself: The antigen is unknown.

This specimen consisted of peripheral blood, obtained 28 days after the second AZD1222 dose. The chain carries TRBV5-1 and TRBJ1-4; 10 bases fit TRBD1. The clonotype originates from an adult who received the AZD1222 COVID-19 vaccine. Here the CDR3 reads CASKGQGPIDEKLFF. The CDR3 nucleotides read TGCGCCAGCAAGGGACAGGGGCCTATAGATGAAAAACTGTTTTTT.